This is a list of T cell receptor beta chains from one sample in a study of cytomegalovirus exposure and HLA in healthy donors. Sequencing used immunoSEQ multiplex PCR; TCRdb keeps in-frame clones, though not all of them. This table has 130,000 or so clones, approximately 87% appearing once. Material: PBMCs. All receptors derive from a woman aged 25-40 years in good health and CMV-seronegative. CDR3s include the opening cysteine and the closing phenylalanine or tryptophan. A D gene is named only where the DNA matches it firmly. Clone size appears in some rows only: once, few, many, or a class for an expanded clone.

v_call,d_call,j_call,clone_size,cdr3_aa,cdr3_nt
TRBV11-2,TRBD2,TRBJ2-6,.,CASSLWAGEFSGANVLTF,TGTGCCAGCAGCTTATGGGCGGGGGAATTCTCTGGGGCCAACGTCCTGACTTTC
TRBV4-3,.,TRBJ2-1,.,CASSQAGVKGNEQFF,TGCGCCAGCAGCCAAGCGGGGGTAAAGGGCAATGAGCAGTTCTTC
TRBV27,TRBD1,TRBJ2-3,.,CASSGRDRAADTQYF,TGTGCCAGCAGTGGACGGGACAGGGCCGCAGATACGCAGTATTTT
TRBV9,.,TRBJ2-1,.,CASSVEAGLPYNEQFF,TGTGCCAGCAGCGTAGAGGCAGGACTTCCTTACAATGAGCAGTTCTTC
TRBV10-2,TRBD1,TRBJ1-2,.,CASSAPRTGGRVNYGYTF,TGCGCCAGCAGTGCCCCGAGGACAGGGGGCAGAGTCAACTATGGCTACACCTTC
TRBV19,.,TRBJ2-5,.,CASSTRQLQETQYF,TGTGCCAGTAGTACTCGACAGCTTCAAGAGACCCAGTACTTC
TRBV27,TRBD1,TRBJ1-2,.,CASSPRDRKTYGYTF,TGTGCCAGCAGTCCCCGGGACAGAAAAACCTATGGCTACACCTTC
TRBV7-8,TRBD1,TRBJ1-2,once,CASSPGKTGANYGYTF,TGTGCCAGCAGCCCAGGGAAGACAGGGGCCAACTATGGCTACACCTTC
TRBV7-2,TRBD1,TRBJ1-2,few,CASSATGQNNYGYTF,TGTGCCAGCAGCGCTACGGGACAGAATAACTATGGCTACACCTTC
TRBV7-2,.,TRBJ1-1,many,CASSPSQVGYTEAFF,TGTGCCAGCAGCCCCTCACAGGTGGGGTACACTGAAGCTTTCTTT
TRBV11-3,TRBD2,TRBJ2-5,.,CASRDGGARETQYF,TGTGCCAGCCGGGACGGGGGGGCCCGGGAGACCCAGTACTTC
TRBV11-3,.,TRBJ1-6,.,CASSLTANSPLHF,TGTGCCAGCAGCTTGACAGCTAATTCACCCCTCCACTTT
TRBV5-1,TRBD1,TRBJ2-7,.,CASSPQGASYEQYF,TGCGCCAGCAGCCCCCAGGGGGCCTCCTACGAGCAGTACTTC
TRBV27,TRBD1,TRBJ2-7,once,CASRFGGQNVYEQYF,TGTGCCAGCAGGTTTGGGGGACAGAACGTTTACGAGCAGTACTTC
TRBV30,.,TRBJ1-3,once,CAWNPGHTGNTIYF,TGTGCCTGGAATCCGGGACATACTGGAAACACCATATATTTT
TRBV10-1,TRBD1,TRBJ1-1,.,CASSIKPGQSDTEAFF,TGCGCCAGCAGTATTAAACCGGGACAGTCAGACACTGAAGCTTTCTTT
TRBV6-5,TRBD1,TRBJ1-2,few,CASSTGQHPYGYTF,TGTGCCAGCAGCACGGGACAGCACCCCTATGGCTACACCTTC
TRBV11-3,TRBD2,TRBJ2-7,.,CASSSGGTSYEQYF,TGTGCCAGCAGCTCGGGAGGGACCTCCTACGAGCAGTACTTC
TRBV10-3,.,TRBJ2-2,.,CAISEAAGVSAGELFF,TGTGCCATCAGTGAGGCGGCAGGGGTAAGCGCCGGGGAGCTGTTTTTT
TRBV29-1,.,TRBJ1-2,many,CSGAGTSMGYTF,TGCAGCGGAGCCGGGACATCTATGGGCTACACCTTC
TRBV18,.,TRBJ1-6,.,CASSPSIRGGSPLHF,TGTGCCAGCTCACCGAGCATAAGGGGGGGTTCACCCCTCCACTTT
TRBV7-9,TRBD1,TRBJ1-4,.,CASSKLTGLFNEKLFF,TGTGCCAGCAGCAAGCTGACAGGGCTTTTTAATGAAAAACTGTTTTTT
TRBV21-1,.,TRBJ1-1,.,CASSKGGNTEAFF,TGTGCCAGCAGCAAAGGAGGGAACACTGAAGCTTTCTTT
TRBV5-1,TRBD1,TRBJ1-3,.,CASSPGQGSGNTIYF,TGCGCCAGCAGCCCGGGACAGGGCTCTGGAAACACCATATATTTT
TRBV27,.,TRBJ2-7,.,CARGGQPLRHSYEQYF,TGTGCCAGGGGGGGTCAGCCTCTCCGCCACTCCTACGAGCAGTACTTC
TRBV2,.,TRBJ2-3,.,CASSSTRFTDTQYF,TGTGCCAGCAGTTCTACTAGATTCACAGATACGCAGTATTTT
TRBV7-8,.,TRBJ2-1,.,CASSRRGLLGAGDYNEQFF,TGTGCCAGCAGCCGCCGGGGGCTTTTGGGGGCGGGGGATTACAATGAGCAGTTCTTC
TRBV5-5,.,TRBJ1-1,.,CASTPNPGVNTEAFF,TGTGCCAGCACCCCGAACCCAGGGGTCAACACTGAAGCTTTCTTT
TRBV9,.,TRBJ2-7,.,CASSVSHGEYEQYF,TGTGCCAGCAGCGTCTCTCACGGGGAATACGAGCAGTACTTC
TRBV20-1,.,TRBJ2-3,.,CSARQGDTQYF,TGCAGTGCTCGGCAGGGGGATACGCAGTATTTT
TRBV9,TRBD2,TRBJ2-3,.,CASSVGLAGPSSTDTQYF,TGTGCCAGCAGCGTAGGGCTAGCGGGGCCCTCTAGCACAGATACGCAGTATTTT
TRBV10-2,.,TRBJ2-3,.,CASRFSSAGTDTQYF,TGCGCCAGCAGATTTTCTAGCGCAGGCACAGATACGCAGTATTTT
TRBV7-9,.,TRBJ1-2,.,CASSLDTVYGYTF,TGTGCCAGCAGCCTCGACACAGTCTATGGCTACACCTTC
TRBV11-2,.,TRBJ1-2,.,CASSDYSLYGYTF,TGTGCCAGCAGCGACTACAGTCTCTATGGCTACACCTTC
TRBV4-3,TRBD1,TRBJ2-2,.,CASSQDFPGGSGELFF,TGCGCCAGCAGCCAAGATTTCCCAGGGGGAAGCGGGGAGCTGTTTTTT
TRBV7-3,TRBD2,TRBJ2-5,.,CASSLGLAGGWQETQYF,TGTGCCAGCAGCTTAGGGCTAGCGGGGGGCTGGCAAGAGACCCAGTACTTC
TRBV4-1,.,TRBJ1-4,.,CASSQMGSAGEKLFF,TGCGCCAGCAGCCAAATGGGATCGGCGGGTGAAAAACTGTTTTTT
TRBV7-2,TRBD1,TRBJ1-5,.,CASSLAGTASRNQPQHF,TGTGCCAGCAGCTTAGCCGGGACAGCCTCTCGAAATCAGCCCCAGCATTTT
TRBV4-1,TRBD1,TRBJ1-5,.,CASSHSPGTGAGQPQHF,TGCGCCAGCAGCCATTCACCCGGGACAGGGGCGGGTCAGCCCCAGCATTTT